This T cell receptor beta chain is from a study of cytomegalovirus exposure and HLA in healthy donors. Study-wide context: Earlier, approximately 110 million unique TCR beta sequences were recovered from approximately 180 million T cells by an analysis.

Amplification used 60 Vbeta primers and 13 Jbeta primers. Measured with immunoSEQ multiplex PCR; TCRdb has only the in-frame clones, and not every one. The sample shows approximately 190,000 clones, 75% to 90% of them seen only once. General study points: In an earlier analysis, about 87% or about 30%: the productive usage of most TCR beta V segments.

V lost 3 bases to trimming and J lost 6 bases; unmatched junction nucleotides: 4. This CDR3 comprises 14 residues. Germline V gene data show CDR1 as SGHDT and CDR2 as YYEEEE. With regard to this clone: The antigen is not known.

The sequence was obtained from a middle-aged man in good health and CMV-seropositive. The rearrangement uses TRBV5-6 and TRBJ2-3; 10 bases line up with TRBD1. The sequenced sample consisted of PBMCs. CDR3 amino acids: CASSWGTGDDTQYF. The CDR3 DNA sequence: TGTGCCAGCAGCTGGGGGACAGGGGACGATACGCAGTATTTT.